This T cell receptor (beta chain) derives from a study of cytomegalovirus exposure and HLA in healthy donors. Study-wide points: A prior analysis recorded that most TCR beta V segments were productive about 90% or about 30% of the time.

V dropped 5 bases and J dropped 2 bases, with 7 bases sitting between them. CDR3 length: 12 residues. CDR1 and CDR2 (germline): MNHEY, SMNVEV (reference sequence). PCR was performed using 60 Vbeta and 13 Jbeta primers. Data came from immunoSEQ multiplex PCR; TCRdb stores just in-frame clones and leaves some out. The sample spans roughly 40,000 clones; the ten largest clones claim 1% to 1.5%. As to this clone: Antigen: not known.

This receptor was identified in a man aged 25-40 years in good health and CMV-seronegative. This sequence joins TRBV27 and TRBJ2-7, with D perhaps TRBD2 (5 bases). Sequencing was done on a sample of PBMCs. Written as DNA, the CDR3 is TGTGCCAGCAGTCGGGGTACCTACGAGCAGTACTTC. Translating gives CASSRGTYEQYF.